One and the same sample provided the 10 T cell receptor beta chains below, sequenced in a study of human T cells and chemical hapten exposure. Time point in this sample: patch test 1, 2 weeks after DPC sensitization. Treatment specified: therapeutic diphenylcyclopropenone sensitization with weekly scalp DPC. TCRdb fed the RACE reads into MiXCR, producing one record per CDR3 protein. The table has about 360,000 distinct CDR3 sequences, more than 4.5% seen once. The sample here was whole blood, taken in connection with sensitization to the hapten diphenylcyclopropenone (DPC). Source of these receptors: a woman aged 45-65 years with alopecia areata. Some clones in this sample may be carry-over from other donors' samples.

V and J are TRBV12-3 or TRBV12-4 and TRBJ2-1; 10 bases line up with TRBD2. The CDR3 has 14 residues. V lost 5 bases and J lost 9; bases outside the gene matches: 7. The CDR3 region is CASSLSGGESEQFF. CDR3 coding DNA: TGTGCCAGCAGTCTGAGCGGGGGGGAGAGTGAGCAGTTCTTC.

As concerns this clonotype: A much larger clone lies a single base off, so this may be a read error. As the CDR3 is not closed by the conserved phenylalanine or tryptophan, this likely results from a read error. This chain links TRBV5-1 with TRBJ2-7; 11 nucleotides agree with TRBD1. V trimming: 1 base; J trimming: 3 bases; junction bases outside the gene matches: 3. This CDR3 spans 15 amino acids. Germline values: CDR1 SGHRS, CDR2 YFSETQ. Written as DNA, the CDR3 is TGCGCCAGCAGCTTGATAGGGACAGGGGGCTACGAGCAGTACTTG. This gives the protein CASSLIGTGGYEQYL.

This clonotype has a count of ten or more. The V call is TRBV4-3, the J call TRBJ2-3, with D perhaps matching TRBD2 (6 bases). Germline values: CDR1 LGHNA, CDR2 YSLEER. Trimming left V 0 bases short and J 5 bases short, with 18 bases between. This CDR3 has 17 amino acids. The CDR3 protein is CASSQDRWLASGDTQYF. The CDR3 nucleotides read TGCGCCAGCAGCCAAGATAGGTGGCTAGCGTCAGGAGATACGCAGTATTTT.

This clonotype showed up just once. A clone one base away is much larger, so this may be a read error. CDR3 sequence reads: CASSKDGITNTGELFF. The CDR3 bases are TGTGCCAGCAGCAAAGACGGGATTACTAACACCGGGGAGCTGTTTTTT. V is TRBV5-4 and J is TRBJ2-2, with D maybe TRBD2 (5 bases). In germline, CDR1 is SGHNT, CDR2 YYREEE (reference sequence). There are 16 residues in the CDR3. Trimming took 4 bases from V and 2 from J, leaving 15 bases between them.

This clonotype appeared many times. The rearrangement uses TRBV7-6 and TRBJ2-1; D tentatively fits TRBD1 or TRBD2 (5 bases each). This CDR3 comprises 15 residues. V was clipped by 1 base and J by 7 bases, with 14 bases between them. CDR1 and CDR2 (germline): SGHVS, FNYEAQ. This CDR3 is CASSLGVGGPNEQFF. CDR3 coding DNA: TGTGCCAGCAGCTTAGGGGTTGGGGGACCTAATGAGCAGTTCTTC. Drawing the rest from reference TRBV7-6 and TRBJ2-1, the complete variable domain is GAGVSQSPRYKVTKRGQDVALRCDPISGHVSLYWYRQALGQGPEFLTYFNYEAQQDKSGLPNDRFSAERPEGSISTLTIQRTEQRDSAMYRCASSLGVGGPNEQFFGPGTRLTVL.

This clonotype appeared many times. The V and J genes are TRBV5-6 and TRBJ2-6; D is uncertain. This CDR3 has 16 amino acids. Trimming removed 0 bases from V and 0 bases from J, with 7 bases in between. Per germline, CDR1 SGHDT and CDR2 YYEEEE. For the CDR3, the DNA is TGTGCCAGCAGCTTGGAGGCAGACTCTGGGGCCAACGTCCTGACTTTC. This translates into CASSLEADSGANVLTF. Filled out from reference TRBV5-6 and TRBJ2-6, the complete variable domain reads DAGVTQSPTHLIKTRGQQVTLRCSPKSGHDTVSWYQQALGQGPQFIFQYYEEEERQRGNFPDRFSGHQFPNYSSELNVNALLLGDSALYLCASSLEADSGANVLTFGAGSRLTVL.

The chain recombines TRBV6-6 with TRBJ1-1; TRBD1 is a possible D gene (6 bases). Germline assignment: CDR1 MNHNY and CDR2 SVGAGI (reference sequence). The germline V and J ends were trimmed by 3 bases and 0 bases, with 11 bases remaining between them. CDR3 length: 15 amino acids. CDR3 sequence (DNA): TGTGCCAGCAGTTATGACCGGGACATGAACACTGAAGCTTTCTTT. This gives the protein CASSYDRDMNTEAFF.

This clonotype was seen a handful of times. This rearrangement joins TRBV29-1 to TRBJ2-2, with D perhaps given as TRBD1 or TRBD2 (6 bases each). V lost 4 bases to trimming and J lost 7 bases, with 10 bases between them. The germline V gene encodes CDR1 SQVTM and CDR2 ANQGSEA. The CDR3 has 12 residues. This CDR3 is CSVAGAVGELFF. The DNA of the CDR3 is TGCAGCGTTGCGGGGGCCGTCGGGGAGCTGTTTTTT.

This clonotype was seen repeatedly, ten times or more. The chain uses TRBV4-3 and TRBJ2-7, with D unresolved. CDR1 LGHNA and CDR2 YSLEER come from the germline V gene. The CDR3 is 15 amino acids. Deletions cut 1 base from V and 3 bases from J, with 13 bases between. This chain's CDR3 is CASSQGTGEYYEQYF. The CDR3 DNA sequence: TGCGCCAGCAGCCAAGGGACCGGAGAGTACTACGAGCAGTACTTC.

This clonotype was recorded many times. The V gene is TRBV12-3 or TRBV12-4, the J gene TRBJ2-4; no clear D. V lost 4 bases to trimming and J lost 6 bases, with 4 bases between them. The CDR3 loop spans 11 amino acids. CDR3 in amino acids: CASSYSNIQYF. In nucleotides, the CDR3 is TGTGCCAGCAGTTATTCAAACATTCAGTACTTC.